The rows below give T cell receptor beta chains drawn from one sample of a study of CD8 T cells in ankylosing spondylitis. TCRdb used MiXCR to reprocess the 5' RACE reads, holding one entry per CDR3 protein. The table records approximately 350,000 distinct CDR3 sequences, 20% to 25% of them present only once. The sequenced material came from blood, either unsorted or a sorted T cell fraction (not recorded which). Receptors originate from a male donor with ankylosing spondylitis or in good health (not recorded which). Each CDR3 is given with its conserved first and last residue. D genes are given only for firm matches. Size values are once, few and many counts, or a class for expanded clones, and some rows have none.

v_call	d_call	clone_size	j_call	cdr3_nt	cdr3_aa
TRBV2	TRBD1	NA	TRBJ1-1	TGTGCCAGCAGGGACAGGATGAACACTGAAGCTTTCTTT	CASRDRMNTEAFF
TRBV20-1	NA	many	TRBJ2-7	TGCAGTGCTGAGACGGGGATAGCCTACGAGCAGTACTTC	CSAETGIAYEQYF
TRBV20-1	NA	few	TRBJ2-7	TGCAGTGCTAGTGGGGGAAGAGGAGTCTACGAGCAGTACTTC	CSASGGRGVYEQYF
TRBV6-5	NA	once	TRBJ2-7	TGTACCAGCAGTTACTCGAGAGGGGGAGGCTACGAGCAGTACTTC	CTSSYSRGGGYEQYF
TRBV5-5	NA	NA	TRBJ2-5	TGTGCCAGCAGCTTTGATGGGGGCCAAGAGACCCAGTACTTC	CASSFDGGQETQYF
TRBV7-9	TRBD2	NA	TRBJ2-1	TGTGCCAGCAGCCAGGGGGGACTAGCGGGGGATGAGCAGTTCTTC	CASSQGGLAGDEQFF
TRBV20-1	NA	NA	TRBJ2-7	TGCAGTGCTAGAGATCTCCTAGGGGGGGGACACCACTCCTACGAGCAGTACTTC	CSARDLLGGGHHSYEQYF
TRBV5-6	NA	NA	TRBJ2-1	TGTGCCAGCAGCTTGGCCCCAAACAATGAGCAGTTCTTC	CASSLAPNNEQFF
TRBV12-3/TRBV12-4	NA	few	TRBJ2-5	TGTGCCAGTGATCAGGGGGGGGAGACCCAGTACTTC	CASDQGGETQYF
TRBV3-1	NA	NA	TRBJ2-1	TGTGCCAGCAGCCAGGAAACAGGGTTTGGTGAGCAGTTCTTC	CASSQETGFGEQFF
TRBV5-5	NA	NA	TRBJ1-1	TGTGCCAGCAGCTTGGACCGGACGGAGCATGAAGCTTTCTTT	CASSLDRTEHEAFF
TRBV7-3	TRBD2	few	TRBJ2-1	TGTGCCAGCAGCTTTGTAGCGGGGGGCCACAATGAGCAGTTCTTC	CASSFVAGGHNEQFF
TRBV10-2	TRBD1	many	TRBJ2-5	TGCGCCAGCAGTTTGACAGGGAAGAAAGAGACCCAGTACTTC	CASSLTGKKETQYF
TRBV24-1	TRBD1	few	TRBJ2-5	TGTGCCACCAGTGATTTAGGGGACAGGGGGCCTGAGACCCAGTACTTC	CATSDLGDRGPETQYF
TRBV6-1	NA	few	TRBJ2-1	TGTGCCAGCACCCCCTTCCCCGGCGGTGGCTATGAGCAGTTCTTC	CASTPFPGGGYEQFF
TRBV7-3	NA	NA	TRBJ2-5	TGTGCCAGCAGCTTAGGTTCGGCAGGGGAGGAGACCCAGTACTTC	CASSLGSAGEETQYF
TRBV27	NA	NA	TRBJ2-5	TGTGCCAGCAGTTTATACGGGGGTTGGCAAGAGACCCAGTACTTC	CASSLYGGWQETQYF
TRBV12-3/TRBV12-4	NA	few	TRBJ2-7	TGTGCCAGCAGTCCTACTCTGGCAGGGGACGAGCAGTACTTC	CASSPTLAGDEQYF
TRBV6-6	TRBD1	few	TRBJ2-7	TGTGCCAGCAGTTACTCGACAGGGTACGAGCAGTACTTC	CASSYSTGYEQYF
TRBV12-3/TRBV12-4	TRBD1	few	TRBJ2-3	TGTGCCAGCAGTTTAGGGACAGGGGGAGATACGCAGTATTTT	CASSLGTGGDTQYF
TRBV7-9	NA	few	TRBJ1-6	TGTGCCAGCAGCGAAACAGAAGATAATTCACCCCTCCACTTT	CASSETEDNSPLHF
TRBV7-6	TRBD1	NA	TRBJ2-1	TGTGCCAGCAGCCGTCCCGGGACAGGGGGGAATGAGCAGTTCTTC	CASSRPGTGGNEQFF
TRBV10-3	TRBD2	NA	TRBJ2-7	TGTGCCATCAGTGGACACATGACTGGGGAGGGGACCTACGAGCAGTACTTC	CAISGHMTGEGTYEQYF
TRBV20-1	NA	few	TRBJ2-3	TGCAGTGCTAGGGACTATCGGGGTCCAGATACGCAGTATTTT	CSARDYRGPDTQYF
TRBV12-3/TRBV12-4	NA	NA	TRBJ1-4	TGTGCCAGCAGTCCTCGGGACATTGCAACTAATGAAAAACTGTTTTTT	CASSPRDIATNEKLFF
TRBV29-1	NA	NA	TRBJ1-2	TGCAGCGTTGACATCGCAACATCTAACTATGGCTACACCTTC	CSVDIATSNYGYTF
TRBV5-4	TRBD2	NA	TRBJ2-3	TGTGCCAGCAGCTTAAATCCCAGCGGGGGAGTCCTGCGCACAGATACGCAGTATTTT	CASSLNPSGGVLRTDTQYF
TRBV3-1	TRBD2	NA	TRBJ2-1	TGTGCCAGCAGCCAACGGGTCCCTAGCGGTTACAATGAGCAGTTCTTC	CASSQRVPSGYNEQFF
TRBV30	NA	NA	TRBJ2-7	TGTGCCTGGAGCGACGGAGTCACGTCCTATTTGTCCTACGAGCAGTACTTC	CAWSDGVTSYLSYEQYF
TRBV12-3/TRBV12-4	NA	few	TRBJ2-7	TGTGCCAGCAGATTGGGAAGGGTAAGCTACGAGCAGTACTTC	CASRLGRVSYEQYF
TRBV7-9	NA	NA	TRBJ2-3	TGTGCCAGCAGCCCCGTTACAGGGAAACTCACAGATACGCAGTATTTT	CASSPVTGKLTDTQYF
TRBV6-5	TRBD2	few	TRBJ2-1	TGTGCCAGCAGTTACAAGGGCGGGGGGGCTTACAATGAGCAGTTCTTC	CASSYKGGGAYNEQFF
TRBV5-1	NA	NA	TRBJ1-2	TGCGCCAGCAGCGGAAAACAGGATGCCGGAGATGGCTACACCTTC	CASSGKQDAGDGYTF
TRBV28	NA	NA	TRBJ2-4	TGTGCCAGCTGTACCCTAGCAGAACTAGCCAAAAACATTCAGTACTTC	CASCTLAELAKNIQYF
TRBV11-1	NA	NA	TRBJ2-1	TGTGCCAGCAGCTCGAGCTCACAGGCTAGAAGCTCCTACAATGAGCAGTTCTTC	CASSSSSQARSSYNEQFF
TRBV27	NA	NA	TRBJ1-1	TGTGCCAGCAGCCATTCCACGGACAGCTTGAACACTGAAGCTTTCTTT	CASSHSTDSLNTEAFF
TRBV27	TRBD1	few	TRBJ2-2	TGTGCCAGCAGTGCAATACAGGGGGTCGGGGAGCTGTTTTTT	CASSAIQGVGELFF
TRBV12-3/TRBV12-4	TRBD2	few	TRBJ2-1	TGTGCCAGCAAGGAGGGAGGGAATGAGCAGTTCTTC	CASKEGGNEQFF
TRBV7-9	NA	NA	TRBJ2-7	TGTGCCAGCAGCGAGCAGGGTCGGGGGGCCTCCTACGAGCAGTACTTC	CASSEQGRGASYEQYF
TRBV28	NA	NA	TRBJ2-7	TGTGCCAGCAGTTTGGTGGGGGGGCAGCCCTACGAGCAGTACTTC	CASSLVGGQPYEQYF
TRBV9	TRBD1	few	TRBJ2-1	TGTGCCAGCAGCCCGCGGACAGGGGAATCCTACAATGAGCAGTTCTTC	CASSPRTGESYNEQFF
TRBV7-9	NA	few	TRBJ2-1	TGTGCCAGCAGCTATAGAATGGGCTCCTACAATGAGCAGTTCTTC	CASSYRMGSYNEQFF
TRBV7-9	TRBD1	NA	TRBJ2-3	TGTGCCAGCAGCTTAGATCGGCAGGGGGCAAGCACAGATACGCAGTATTTT	CASSLDRQGASTDTQYF
TRBV3-1	NA	NA	TRBJ2-1	TGTGCCAGCAGCCAAGACTGGGGTAATGAGCAGTTCTTC	CASSQDWGNEQFF
TRBV12-3/TRBV12-4	TRBD1	few	TRBJ2-7	TGTGCCAGCAGTTCGACAGGGGATGCGTTCGCTGAGCAGTACTTC	CASSSTGDAFAEQYF
TRBV4-1	TRBD1	NA	TRBJ2-1	TGCGCCAGCAGCCAGGAACTGGGACAGATTTACAATGAGCAGTTCTTC	CASSQELGQIYNEQFF
TRBV5-1	TRBD2	NA	TRBJ2-5	TGCGCCAGCAGTGGCGCGGGGGGCATGGAGACCCAGTACTTC	CASSGAGGMETQYF
TRBV15	NA	few	TRBJ2-7	TGTGCCACCAGCACAGAACCTAAGCAGGGATGGTACGAGCAGTACTTC	CATSTEPKQGWYEQYF
TRBV10-3	NA	NA	TRBJ1-2	TGTGCCATCAGTGAGCTAGACAGGCGCTATGGCTACACCTTC	CAISELDRRYGYTF
TRBV7-8	NA	few	TRBJ2-3	TGTGCCAGCAGCTTAGCTATGGTGGATACGCAGTATTTT	CASSLAMVDTQYF
TRBV19	NA	few	TRBJ2-7	TGTGCCAGTAGTGAACTAGAGAGCGCCTACGAGCAGTACTTC	CASSELESAYEQYF